This TCR beta chain was identified in a study of CD8+CD57+ T cells in acquired aplastic anemia. Background on the study: Recorded DNA amounts for sorted CD4+ and CD8+ cells had an average of 3.2 ug.

Genomic DNA constituted the template upon which TCR beta VDJ and CDR3 profiling was performed. TCRdb re-called the reads through MiXCR, storing one row per CDR3 protein. The sample gives hundreds of thousands of distinct CDR3 sequences, roughly 34% of which show up once; 0.82% is in the top ten. Germline lookup yields CDR1 WSHSY and CDR2 SAAADI. The CDR3 is 14 amino acids. Overall study findings and caveats: Patients and controls were not found to differ significantly in CD8+ Simpson's diversity.

A remark on this clonotype: Its cognate antigen is unknown. The junction shows a germline mismatch at one end, possibly a read error.

An expansion of CD8+CD57+ cells by flow cytometry had been shown in patients chosen for sequencing. The genes are TRBV10-2 and TRBJ2-1; 8 bases map to TRBD2. The material sequenced was sorted CD4+, CD8+, or CD8+CD57+ T cells (not recorded which) from PBMCs. The source is a human donor with aplastic anemia. The DNA for the CDR3 is TGTGCCAGCTCACCACTAGCGGTCCACAATGAGCAGTTCTTC. This codes for CASSPLAVHNEQFF.